This T cell receptor (beta chain) is drawn from a study of PD-L1 blockade in urothelial cancer. Study-wide context: About 90% of the roughly 29 patients were men who had bladder-origin urothelial cancer. Median T cell yield from blood was fewer than 150,000.

Specified time point: pretreatment peripheral blood. Patients each gave 1 to 8 samples, pretreatment and on-treatment. Generated by immunoSEQ multiplex PCR, the TCRdb table keeps only in-frame clones and is missing some. The sample holds under 100,000 clones, almost 90% seen once. This sequence was found in a man aged 55 to 70 with urothelial cancer. This material consisted of PBMCs, taken around atezolizumab (anti-PD-L1) treatment.

The CDR3: CASSQTGANYGYTF. CDR3 sequence (DNA): TGCGCCAGCAGCCAGACAGGAGCTAACTATGGCTACACCTTC. The chain recombines TRBV4-3 with TRBJ1-2; a possible D gene is TRBD1 (6 bases). V was cut by 3 bases and J by 0 bases, with 8 bases left in between. Per the germline V gene, CDR1 is LGHNA and CDR2 is YSLEER. The CDR3 runs 14 residues.